Listed here are 13 T cell receptor beta chains from one sample, sequenced in a study of regulatory T cells in long-lasting Graves disease. Arm-PCR of CDR3 regions with iRepertoire HTBI primers generated TCR beta libraries. A single record per CDR3 protein comes from TCRdb applying MiXCR to the multiplex PCR reads. The table shows roughly 400,000 distinct CDR3 sequences, with about 21% occurring only once. The time point was: persistent/refractory GD, antithyroid drugs over 5 years with positive TRAb. The authors made the TCR library using RNA they extracted from PBMCs. Sequenced material: peripheral blood mononuclear cells (PBMCs), taken when the disease was refractory, from a patient treated with antithyroid drugs. These receptors were obtained from a female donor with Graves disease.

This clonotype was detected ten times or more. The chain couples TRBV12-3 or TRBV12-4 to TRBJ2-5; D uncertain. The length of the CDR3 is 15 residues. The V and J ends lost 1 base and 5 bases respectively, with 14 bases between them. CDR3 coding DNA: TGTGCCAGCAGTTTAGAACTACAAGGTGGGGAGACCCAGTACTTC. This sequence encodes CASSLELQGGETQYF.

This clonotype was picked up a small number of times. The CDR3 here is CASSSLYYGSYEQYF. CDR3 bases: TGTGCCAGCAGTTCATTATACTACGGCTCCTACGAGCAGTACTTC. This sequence joins TRBV27 and TRBJ2-7, with unresolved D. Germline V CDR1 and CDR2: MNHEY, SMNVEV (reference sequence). Trimming removed 4 bases from V and 0 bases from J, with 13 bases in between. CDR3 length equals 15 residues.

V and J are TRBV20-1 and TRBJ1-1; D unresolved. Germline CDR1 is DFQATT and CDR2 is SNEGSKA (reference sequence). The CDR3 extends over 12 amino acids. V was trimmed by 3 bases and J by 1 base, leaving 6 bases between them. The chain's CDR3 is CSARWPNTEAFF. CDR3 in DNA: TGCAGTGCTAGGTGGCCGAACACTGAAGCTTTCTTT.

This clonotype was counted between two and nine times. The V and J genes are TRBV20-1 and TRBJ2-7; 10 nucleotides align to TRBD2. Losses at the gene ends were 3 bases for V and 10 bases for J; bases not matched to a gene: 12. From germline, CDR1 is DFQATT and CDR2 SNEGSKA (reference sequence). The CDR3 sequence is 14 residues long. The CDR3: CSASIGVLAGGQYF. CDR3 in DNA: TGCAGTGCTAGTATCGGAGTGTTAGCGGGAGGCCAGTACTTC.

This clonotype was recorded at least ten times. This rearrangement joins TRBV12-3 or TRBV12-4 to TRBJ2-2, with 12 bases aligning to TRBD2. CDR3 length: 20 amino acids. With 5 bases clipped from V and 8 bases from J, the junction kept 21 bases outside the gene matches. This CDR3 reads CASSAFRDRALAGGRGELFF. The CDR3 bases are TGTGCCAGCAGTGCCTTCCGGGACAGGGCACTAGCGGGGGGTCGAGGGGAGCTGTTTTTT.

The CDR3 coding sequence is TGCGCCAGCAGCATGGGACTAGCGGGAGGGCCAGGGCAAGAGACCCAGTACTTC. Translated, it gives CASSMGLAGGPGQETQYF. The chain links TRBV5-1 to TRBJ2-5; 16 nucleotides match TRBD2. Trimming cost V 4 bases and J 2 bases; bases outside gene matches: 8. The V gene's germline CDR1 is SGHRS and CDR2 YFSETQ. This CDR3 region has 18 residues.

On this clonotype: This may come from a read error, since a much larger clone is one base off. The missing conserved phenylalanine or tryptophan at the end of this CDR3 makes a read error likely. The chain carries TRBV12-3 or TRBV12-4 and TRBJ1-6; no firm D call. The V gene lost 6 bases and the J gene lost 6 bases, with 15 bases spanning the gap. This CDR3 is built from 15 residues. The CDR3 here is CASSLAERVNSPLHL. Here the CDR3 DNA reads TGTGCCAGCAGCTTGGCGGAGCGCGTTAATTCACCCCTCCACCTT.

A few counts support this clonotype. CDR3 in DNA: TGCAGCGTTTTGGTAAGGTCCTACGAGCAGTACTTC. Amino acids: CSVLVRSYEQYF. The rearrangement links TRBV29-1 to TRBJ2-7; D is unclear. The ends were cut back, 5 bases at V and 1 base at J, with 9 bases in the middle. CDR1 SQVTM and CDR2 ANQGSEA come from the germline V gene. This CDR3 contains 12 residues.

The table lists this clonotype with many counts. The chain has TRBV6-1 and TRBJ2-7; the match to TRBD2 covers 10 bases. Germline CDR1 reads MNHNS; CDR2 reads SASEGT. The CDR3 length is 15 residues. J was trimmed by 3 bases and V by 6 bases; bases with no gene match: 8. The DNA for the CDR3 is TGTGCCAGCAGACCACTAGCGGGATTAAACTACGAGCAGTACTTC. This gives the protein CASRPLAGLNYEQYF.

This clonotype was found many times. V usage is TRBV2 and J usage is TRBJ1-2; D is unclear. Germline CDR1 reads SNHLY; CDR2 reads FYNNEI. The CDR3 is 15 residues long. V dropped 4 bases and J dropped 5 bases, with 17 bases sitting between them. CDR3 DNA: TGTGCCAGCAGTGGGGGTCCGGCAGAGGTGTATGGCTACACCTTC. Translation gives CASSGGPAEVYGYTF.

The V and J genes are TRBV5-6 and TRBJ2-2, with 8 bases that match TRBD2. Germline assignment: CDR1 SGHDT and CDR2 YYEEEE. J lost 6 bases, V lost 4 bases, and 11 bases had no gene match. The CDR3 is made up of 16 amino acids. This CDR3 is CASSPESGRIAGELFF. The CDR3 nucleotides read TGTGCCAGCAGCCCCGAAAGCGGGAGAATCGCCGGGGAGCTGTTTTTT.

The chain couples TRBV28 to TRBJ2-3, with 14 bases that match TRBD2. The CDR3 extends over 17 amino acids. V lost 3 bases to trimming and J lost 4 bases; unmatched junction nucleotides: 6. Germline CDR1 is MDHEN and CDR2 is SYDVKM. The CDR3 loop is CASSLDSGLAGADTQYF. In DNA form, the CDR3 reads TGTGCCAGCAGTTTGGACTCGGGACTAGCGGGAGCAGATACGCAGTATTTT.

This clonotype has at least ten counts. The chain carries TRBV28 and TRBJ1-5, with D tentatively TRBD1 (5 bases). Per germline, CDR1 MDHEN and CDR2 SYDVKM. The CDR3 length is 16 residues. V was shortened by 5 bases and J by 4 bases, with 18 bases between the two germline ends. The CDR3 bases are TGTGCCAGCAGTCCCGGGACCGGGCGGGGGAATCAGCCCCAGCATTTT. Translated, it gives CASSPGTGRGNQPQHF.